This TCR beta chain was sequenced for a study of OX40 agonist ivuxolimab in advanced cancers. Across the whole study: A history of anti-PD-1, anti-PD-L1 or anti-CTLA-4 therapy was acceptable, and over 35% had some.

Germline lookup yields CDR1 LNHDA and CDR2 SQIVND (reference sequence). V dropped 1 base and J dropped 5; count of bases not matched to a gene: 4. The CDR3 runs to 14 residues. Profiling relied on immunoSEQ multiplex PCR, and the TCRdb table lists in-frame clones only, not all of them. The repertoire holds about 70,000 clones, 80% to 90% seen once, with around 8.2% in the top ten. The sequencing here drew on CD4+ or CD8+ T cells sorted from blood, taken in a trial of the OX40 agonist ivuxolimab. The chain uses TRBV19 and TRBJ2-5; 7 bases map to TRBD2. The sequence was collected from an adult with an advanced solid tumor such as melanoma, head and neck, liver or kidney cancer. CDR3 sequence reads: CASSIGPGGETQYF. CDR3 sequence (DNA): TGTGCCAGTAGTATAGGACCCGGGGGGGAGACCCAGTACTTC.